The clone carrying this TCR beta chain was seen many times. Its antigen remains unidentified. The entry originates in a study of neurological immune-mediated disorders. The cDNA was produced through 5'RACE with 10-nucleotide random UMIs. Each CDR3 protein gets one entry after TCRdb re-called the 5' RACE reads with MiXCR. The top ten hold roughly 25% of the sample, which has around 14,000 distinct CDR3 sequences, less than 7.5% seen once. Study-level points and caveats: Across subjects, no CDR3 amino acid sequence appeared in expanded clones of more than one subject, a finding that suggested private repertoires in all groups. HTLV-1-associated myelopathy displayed the greatest TCR clonal expansion, and multiple sclerosis exhibited the smallest, lower than that of healthy controls.

The T cells used for sorted libraries numbered about a million, either CD4+ or CD8+. CDR3 length: 17 amino acids. Germline V CDR1 and CDR2: SGHVS, FNYEAQ. V shed 4 bases, J shed 0 bases, and the junction held 2 bases outside the gene matches. The origin of this receptor is a woman in her forties in good health. Sequenced material: CD8+ T cells from blood. The chain uses TRBV7-6 and TRBJ2-1, with 14 bases lining up with TRBD2. The CDR3 DNA follows: TGTGCCAGCAGCTCAGGGACTAGCGGGGGCTCCTACAATGAGCAGTTCTTC. Translated, it gives CASSSGTSGGSYNEQFF.